This TCR beta chain was sequenced during a study of graft-versus-host responses after intestinal transplantation. Profiling relied on immunoSEQ multiplex PCR, and the TCRdb table lists in-frame clones only, not all of them. This table has over 45,000 clones, 85% to 90% appearing once. The starting material was PBMCs, obtained 26 days after transplant. The sequence was obtained from a human patient who received an intestinal transplant, so some T cells may come from the graft donor.

The CDR3 sequence: CASNDRVGNTQYF. CDR3 bases: TGTGCCAGCAACGACAGGGTAGGAAATACGCAGTATTTT. This sequence joins TRBV6-5 and TRBJ2-3, with 7 bases fitting TRBD1. The CDR3 consists of 13 residues. The ends lost 7 bases at V and 7 bases at J; junction bases unmatched: 8. Germline V gene lookup returns CDR1 MNHEY and CDR2 SVGAGI.